These T cell receptor beta chains were read from a single sample in a study of neoadjuvant anti-PD-1 for oral cavity cancer. Libraries were prepared by immunoSEQ multiplex PCR; TCRdb keeps only in-frame clonotypes and omits some of them. Among some 14,000 clones listed, 60% to 75% were seen once. The sample here was PBMCs, taken before nivolumab (anti-PD-1) treatment. The receptors derive from a person aged 35-80 years with oral cavity squamous cell carcinoma. The CDR3 runs from the conserved cysteine through the conserved F or W. The D gene is left open where the match is weak. The listing skips clone size in some rows; elsewhere it reads once, few, many or a size class.

clone_size d_call j_call v_call cdr3_nt cdr3_aa
- - TRBJ2-1 TRBV29-1 TGCAGCTCCGGTGAGGCGTCCTACAATGAGCAGTTCTTC CSSGEASYNEQFF
- - TRBJ2-3 TRBV5-1 TGCGCCAGCAGCCCCCGGGACACCTTCACAGATACGCAGTATTTT CASSPRDTFTDTQYF
few - TRBJ1-4 TRBV23-1 TGCGCCAGCAGTCAATCTCCCGAGCGTACTAATGAAAAACTGTTTTTT CASSQSPERTNEKLFF
- TRBD1 TRBJ2-3 TRBV2 TGTGCCAGCAGTGAAATGGGACAGGGGATCACAGATACGCAGTATTTT CASSEMGQGITDTQYF
- - TRBJ1-1 TRBV19 TGTGCCAGTAGTCCCCAGGGGAGAGGGGACACTGAAGCTTTCTTT CASSPQGRGDTEAFF
- TRBD2 TRBJ2-5 TRBV28 TGTGCCAGCAGCACCCTTGGACTAGCGGGAGGGCGTGAGACCCAGTACTTC CASSTLGLAGGRETQYF
- TRBD2 TRBJ2-7 TRBV5-6 TGTGCCAGCAGCTTGTTCGTTAGCGGGAGGCCACTTTACGAGCAGTACTTC CASSLFVSGRPLYEQYF
- TRBD1 TRBJ2-1 TRBV6-4 TGTGCCAGCAAACCGACAGGGTTCCTAAACAATGAGCAGTTCTTC CASKPTGFLNNEQFF
- - TRBJ1-5 TRBV10-3 TGTGCCATCAGTGAGTCGAATCAGCCCCAGCATTTT CAISESNQPQHF
- TRBD1 TRBJ1-2 TRBV29-1 TGCAGCGTTGGCGGGTTAGGACAGGGGACCTATAACTATGGCTACACCTTC CSVGGLGQGTYNYGYTF
- - TRBJ2-7 TRBV2 TGTGCCAGCAGTGAGCAGGGGAGCTCCTACGAGCAGTACTTC CASSEQGSSYEQYF
- - TRBJ1-6 TRBV2 TGTGCCAGCAGTGGGACGGACCTTGGGAATTCACCCCTCCACTTT CASSGTDLGNSPLHF
- - TRBJ1-5 TRBV28 TGTGCCAGCAGTTCCGGAGGGAACAATCAGCCCCAGCATTTT CASSSGGNNQPQHF
- - TRBJ2-2 TRBV9 TGTGCCAGCAGTCTAACTAACACCGGGGAGCTGTTTTTT CASSLTNTGELFF
few TRBD1 TRBJ2-5 TRBV28 TGTGCCAGCAGCACACAGGGGGCCGGGTGGGTTCAAGAGACCCAGTACTTC CASSTQGAGWVQETQYF
- - TRBJ2-5 TRBV6-1 TGTGCCAGCAGTGAAGAGGGACGGATACAAGAGACCCAGTACTTC CASSEEGRIQETQYF
- - TRBJ1-5 TRBV10-1 TGCGCCAGCAGTGCCCAGGAAAAGCAGCCCCAGCATTTT CASSAQEKQPQHF
- TRBD2 TRBJ2-3 TRBV19 TGTGCCAGTAGAAGACTAGCGGGGGACACAGATACGCAGTATTTT CASRRLAGDTDTQYF
- TRBD1 TRBJ1-3 TRBV5-6 TGTGCCAGCAGCCCGGACAGGGGGATAGGAAACACCATATATTTT CASSPDRGIGNTIYF
few TRBD1 TRBJ1-5 TRBV6-6 TGTGCCAGCACAGGAGGTTACAGGGGGCATCAGCCCCAGCATTTT CASTGGYRGHQPQHF
- - TRBJ2-2 TRBV11-3 TGTGCCAGCAGCTCCTGGGGGGAAGGGCCCGGGGAGCTGTTTTTT CASSSWGEGPGELFF
few - TRBJ2-1 TRBV10-3 TGTGCCATCAGCTCAGGCAGGTTGGGGGACAATGAGCAGTTCTTC CAISSGRLGDNEQFF
- TRBD1 TRBJ1-1 TRBV28 TGTGCCAGCGGACGACAGGGGGCGCGTGGGGCCACTGAAGCTTTCTTT CASGRQGARGATEAFF
- TRBD1 TRBJ2-1 TRBV7-8 TGTGCCAGCAGTTCCGCCGGGACAGGGGGCCTTACTGAGCAGTTCTTC CASSSAGTGGLTEQFF
- TRBD2 TRBJ2-2 TRBV15 TGTGCCACCAGCAGCTCAAGCGGGAGTATGTACACCGGGGAGCTGTTTTTT CATSSSSGSMYTGELFF
few - TRBJ2-1 TRBV29-1 TGCAGCGTTGAAAGAGTTGGGGGACTGACATACAATGAGCAGTTCTTC CSVERVGGLTYNEQFF
few TRBD2 TRBJ2-3 TRBV14 TGTGCCAGCAGCCTACAGACTAGCGCAGATACGCAGTATTTT CASSLQTSADTQYF
- - TRBJ1-6 TRBV11-1 TGTGCCAGCAGCTCCAGAAGCTATAATTCACCCCTCCACTTT CASSSRSYNSPLHF
- - TRBJ1-5 TRBV18 TGTGCCAGCGGACCGGCGGGGGGAGAGCAGCCCCAGCATTTT CASGPAGGEQPQHF
- - TRBJ2-5 TRBV2 TGTGCCAGCAGTGTTCCAAGGGCCCAAGGGGGGACCCAGTACTTC CASSVPRAQGGTQYF
- - TRBJ1-2 TRBV7-9 TGTGCCAGCAGCATCGGAGACCCCACCCTCTATGGCTACACCTTC CASSIGDPTLYGYTF
- - TRBJ2-2 TRBV5-1 TGCGCCAGCAGCTTGAGGGAGGAGGAGGTGAACTTGAACACCGGGGAGCTGTTTTTT CASSLREEEVNLNTGELFF
- TRBD1 TRBJ2-7 TRBV6-1 TGTGCCAGCAGTGAAGCGGGACAGGGCTACGAGCAGTACTTC CASSEAGQGYEQYF
- - TRBJ2-3 TRBV28 TGTGCCAGCAGTTTCCCGACAGCAGTACCCACAGATACGCAGTATTTT CASSFPTAVPTDTQYF
- - TRBJ1-5 TRBV18 TGTGCCAGCTCACCACAACAGGGTAGAGGCAATCAGCCCCAGCATTTT CASSPQQGRGNQPQHF
once - TRBJ2-1 TRBV18 TGTGCCAGCTCACCCTTAAATGAGCAGTTCTTC CASSPLNEQFF
- - TRBJ1-1 TRBV27 TGTGCCACGGGACACTGGGTGAACACTGAAGCTTTCTTT CATGHWVNTEAFF